These 20 T cell receptor beta chains came from one sample sequenced in a study of cytomegalovirus exposure and HLA in healthy donors. The PCR was carried out with 60 Vbeta primers and 13 Jbeta primers. Method: immunoSEQ multiplex PCR; TCRdb's copy keeps in-frame clones and lacks some. The profile shows about 130,000 clones, 82% of them singletons. The sequencing sample was made of PBMCs. Receptors originate from a boy aged 2 to 10 in good health and CMV-seronegative.

The gene calls are TRBV7-2 and TRBJ1-3, with TRBD1 matching over 9 bases. Germline V CDR1 and CDR2: SGHTA, FQGNSA. The CDR3 is made up of 13 amino acids. Trimming removed 5 bases from V and 10 bases from J; junction bases left unmatched: 6. This CDR3 is CASSPGQGLTIYF. CDR3 nucleotides: TGTGCCAGCAGCCCGGGACAGGGATTAACCATATATTTT.

The CDR3 DNA sequence: TGTGCCAGCAGCTCCGGGAGCTCCTACAATGAGCAGTTCTTC. Translated: CASSSGSSYNEQFF. The rearrangement uses TRBV9 and TRBJ2-1; possible D gene TRBD2, 6 bases. Germline values: CDR1 SGDLS, CDR2 YYNGEE. The CDR3 has 14 residues. Trimming removed 4 bases from V and 0 bases from J, with 8 bases in between.

The V call is TRBV6-1, the J call TRBJ2-5, with TRBD2 identical over 9 bases. CDR3 length: 15 amino acids. Germline V gene data show CDR1 as MNHNS and CDR2 as SASEGT. The trim removed 2 bases at V and 0 bases at J, leaving 1 base unmatched. For the CDR3, the DNA is TGTGCCAGCAGTGAACTAGCGGGGAACCAAGAGACCCAGTACTTC. Its translation: CASSELAGNQETQYF.

The gene calls are TRBV6-5 and TRBJ1-2; perhaps TRBD1 as D (5 bases). The CDR3 contains 16 residues. Germline V gives CDR1 MNHEY, CDR2 SVGAGI. Trimming took off 2 bases at V and 7 bases at J, with 20 bases between the two ends. This CDR3 is CASSYIPAGGRGGYTF. CDR3 DNA sequence: TGTGCCAGCAGTTACATACCGGCAGGTGGGAGGGGTGGCTACACCTTC.

This clone was seen a few times. The chain recombines TRBV4-2 with TRBJ1-2; 8 positions agree with TRBD1. In germline, CDR1 is LGHNA, CDR2 YNFKEQ. With 5 bases clipped from V and 8 bases from J, the junction kept 7 bases outside the gene matches. CDR3 length: 13 residues. The CDR3 reads CASSFTGGVGYTF. The DNA for the CDR3 is TGTGCCAGCAGCTTCACAGGGGGTGTGGGCTACACCTTC.

The chain carries TRBV6-4 and TRBJ2-2, with 8 bases identical to TRBD1. Germline CDR1 and CDR2: MRHNA and SNTAGT. The CDR3 contains 14 residues. V gave up 6 bases and J gave up 6 bases; unmatched junction bases: 6. CDR3 residues: CASRPGTGSGELFF. CDR3 nucleotides: TGTGCCAGCAGACCCGGGACAGGTTCCGGGGAGCTGTTTTTT.

The chain joins TRBV4-3 to TRBJ1-6; D is unclear. Deletions cut 5 bases from V and 7 bases from J, with 6 bases between. The germline CDR1 and CDR2 sequences are LGHNA and YSLEER. The CDR3 spans 12 residues. The CDR3 reads CASSNGNSPLHF. The CDR3 DNA reads as TGCGCCAGCAGCAACGGGAATTCACCCCTCCACTTT.

CDR3 protein: CASSLRTGGVHLYNSPLHF. In DNA form, the CDR3 reads TGTGCCAGCAGCCTCCGGACAGGGGGCGTGCATCTCTATAATTCACCCCTCCACTTT. The rearrangement joins TRBV14 to TRBJ1-6, with TRBD1 identical over 11 bases. This CDR3 has 19 amino acids. CDR1 and CDR2 from the germline V gene are SGHDN and FVKESK. The V segment lost 4 bases and the J segment 3 bases; nucleotides outside the gene matches: 11.

The chain carries TRBV9 and TRBJ1-5; D unresolved. The CDR3 totals 15 residues. V shed 0 bases and J shed 7 bases, with 14 bases lying between them. Germline V gives CDR1 SGDLS, CDR2 YYNGEE. CDR3 residues: CASSVAGGEGQPQHF. CDR3 in DNA: TGTGCCAGCAGCGTAGCAGGAGGCGAGGGACAGCCCCAGCATTTT. Complete variable domain (other parts from reference TRBV9 and TRBJ1-5): DSGVTQTPKHLITATGQRVTLRCSPRSGDLSVYWYQQSLDQGLQFLIQYYNGEERAKGNILERFSAQQFPDLHSELNLSSLELGDSALYFCASSVAGGEGQPQHFGDGTRLSIL.

This sequence joins TRBV7-9 and TRBJ1-2; 9 bases are shared with TRBD1. From germline, CDR1 is SEHNR and CDR2 FQNEAQ (reference sequence). The CDR3 is made up of 14 amino acids. The V segment lost 5 bases and the J segment 4 bases; nucleotides outside the gene matches: 5. CDR3 in amino acids: CASSPETGGYGYTF. Here the CDR3 DNA reads TGTGCCAGCAGCCCTGAGACAGGGGGCTATGGCTACACCTTC.

With respect to this clone: At one end, the junction sequence differs from germline, possibly due to a read error. This chain links TRBV7-9 with TRBJ1-1, with a possible D match to TRBD1 (5 bases). Germline-derived CDR1 and CDR2 are SEHNR and FQNEAQ (reference sequence). CDR3 length equals 16 residues. The CDR3: CSSSGEGWDSYSEAFF. The CDR3 DNA is TGTTCCAGCAGCGGAGAGGGGTGGGACTCGTATTCTGAAGCTTTCTTT.

The CDR3 region is CASRGDRANYGYTF. CDR3 DNA sequence: TGTGCCAGCAGGGGAGACAGGGCCAACTATGGCTACACCTTC. The rearrangement links TRBV2 to TRBJ1-2; TRBD1 matches at 7 bases. Trimming took 6 bases from V and 2 from J; bases not matched to a gene: 6. Germline CDR1 is SNHLY and CDR2 is FYNNEI. The CDR3 runs 14 residues.

The chain recombines TRBV27 with TRBJ1-2; TRBD1 might be the D (6 bases). V was cut by 3 bases and J by 6 bases, with 11 bases left in between. Germline values: CDR1 MNHEY, CDR2 SMNVEV (reference sequence). This CDR3 contains 13 residues. The CDR3 DNA is TGTGCCAGCAGTTTGGGGGCAGATCATGGCTACACCTTC. Protein product: CASSLGADHGYTF.

This clone has only one observation. V gene TRBV9 combines with J gene TRBJ1-1; D uncertain. CDR3 length equals 14 residues. The V end lost 0 bases, the J end lost 1 base, and 7 bases lay between the germline ends. Germline V CDR1 and CDR2: SGDLS, YYNGEE. The CDR3 region has the DNA TGTGCCAGCAGCGTAGCACATCAGAACACTGAAGCTTTCTTT. It is translated as CASSVAHQNTEAFF.

The V call is TRBV27, the J call TRBJ1-2, with 7 positions matching TRBD1. CDR1 and CDR2 (germline): MNHEY, SMNVEV (reference sequence). Trimming took 8 bases from V and 0 from J; bases not matched to a gene: 15. The CDR3 covers 17 residues. CDR3 coding DNA: TGTGCCAGCGGAGGGGGCGCGGGGGGTTCATCTAACTATGGCTACACCTTC. Protein sequence: CASGGGAGGSSNYGYTF.

This sequence joins TRBV5-1 and TRBJ1-1; 8 bases fit TRBD1. V gave up 2 bases and J gave up 4 bases; unmatched junction bases: 4. Germline CDR1 is SGHRS and CDR2 is YFSETQ. The CDR3 length is 14 residues. CDR3 sequence: CASSFRGLSTEAFF. The CDR3 nucleotides read TGCGCCAGCAGCTTCAGGGGGCTATCCACTGAAGCTTTCTTT. The entire variable domain, with the rest obtained from reference TRBV5-1 and TRBJ1-1, is as follows: KAGVTQTPRYLIKTRGQQVTLSCSPISGHRSVSWYQQTPGQGLQFLFEYFSETQRNKGNFPGRFSGRQFSNSRSEMNVSTLELGDSALYLCASSFRGLSTEAFFGQGTRLTVV.

This clone was seen a few times. The J gene is TRBJ2-7, the V gene TRBV5-5, with 9 bases aligning to TRBD1. V gave up 3 bases and J gave up 4 bases; unmatched junction bases: 11. This CDR3 is 16 amino acids long. The germline gives CDR1 SGHKS, CDR2 YYEKEE (reference sequence). For the CDR3, the DNA is TGTGCCAGCAGCTCTAATTGGGACAGGGTCTGGTACGAGCAGTACTTC. Translating it yields CASSSNWDRVWYEQYF. The whole variable domain, filled in from reference TRBV5-5 and TRBJ2-7, reads DAGVTQSPTHLIKTRGQQVTLRCSPISGHKSVSWYQQVLGQGPQFIFQYYEKEERGRGNFPDRFSARQFPNYSSELNVNALLLGDSALYLCASSSNWDRVWYEQYFGPGTRLTVT.

The chain couples TRBV29-1 to TRBJ1-1; D not certain. Germline V lookup: CDR1 SQVTM, CDR2 ANQGSEA. The CDR3 contains 9 residues. Trimming removed 6 bases at V and 4 bases at J, with 3 bases between. In DNA, the CDR3 is TGCAGCGTGAGCACTGAAGCTTTCTTT. Translated: CSVSTEAFF.

The V gene is TRBV6-5, the J gene TRBJ2-2; no clear D gene. This CDR3 region has 15 residues. The V and J ends lost 7 bases and 1 base respectively, with 13 bases between them. Germline V gene data show CDR1 as MNHEY and CDR2 as SVGAGI. CDR3 amino acids: CASNQSPGNTGELFF. Written as DNA, the CDR3 is TGTGCCAGCAATCAGTCGCCAGGGAACACCGGGGAGCTGTTTTTT.

The rearrangement uses TRBV6-5 and TRBJ2-6, with unresolved D. The CDR3 has 15 residues. The V end lost 0 bases, the J end lost 2 bases, and 5 bases lay between the germline ends. Looked up from germline, CDR1 is MNHEY and CDR2 is SVGAGI. CDR3 protein: CASSYSQAGANVLTF. For the CDR3, the DNA is TGTGCCAGCAGTTACTCCCAGGCTGGGGCCAACGTCCTGACTTTC.